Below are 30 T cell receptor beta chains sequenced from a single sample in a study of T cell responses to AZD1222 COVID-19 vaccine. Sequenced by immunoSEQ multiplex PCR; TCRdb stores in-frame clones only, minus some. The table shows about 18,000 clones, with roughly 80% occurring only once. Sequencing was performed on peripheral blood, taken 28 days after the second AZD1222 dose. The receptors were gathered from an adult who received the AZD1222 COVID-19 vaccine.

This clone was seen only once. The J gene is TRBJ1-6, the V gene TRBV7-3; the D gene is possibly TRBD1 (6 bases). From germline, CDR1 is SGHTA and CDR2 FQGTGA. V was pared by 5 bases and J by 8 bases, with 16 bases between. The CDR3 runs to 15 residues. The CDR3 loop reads CASSATGGMDSPLHF. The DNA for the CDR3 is TGTGCCAGCAGCGCGACGGGGGGCATGGATTCACCCCTCCACTTT.

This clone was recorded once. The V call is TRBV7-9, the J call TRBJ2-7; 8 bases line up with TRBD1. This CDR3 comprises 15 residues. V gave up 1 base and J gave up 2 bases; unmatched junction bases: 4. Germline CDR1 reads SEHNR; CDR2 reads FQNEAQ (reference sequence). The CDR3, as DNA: TGTGCCAGCAGCTTAGGGACAGGGAAAACCTACGAGCAGTACTTC. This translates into CASSLGTGKTYEQYF.

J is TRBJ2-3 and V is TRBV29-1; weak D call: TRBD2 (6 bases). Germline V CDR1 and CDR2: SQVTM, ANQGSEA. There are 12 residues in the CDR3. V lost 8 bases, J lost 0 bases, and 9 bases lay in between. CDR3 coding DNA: TGCAGCCCGGGGGACAGCACAGATACGCAGTATTTT. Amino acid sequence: CSPGDSTDTQYF.

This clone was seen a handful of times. As DNA, the CDR3 is TGTGCCAGCAGCGGAGCAGTTTCTGCAACTAATGAAAAACTGTTTTTT. Its protein product is CASSGAVSATNEKLFF. The chain combines TRBV11-3 with TRBJ1-4; D remains unclear. Deletions cut 5 bases from V and 0 bases from J, with 13 bases between. CDR1 and CDR2 from the germline V gene are SGHNT and YENEEA. The length of the CDR3 is 16 residues.

For the CDR3, the DNA is TGTGCCAGCAGCCCCGATTGGACGGCCGGAAACACCATATATTTT. It translates to CASSPDWTAGNTIYF. The gene calls are TRBV4-2 and TRBJ1-3; no clear D. The germline V and J ends were trimmed by 4 bases and 4 bases, with 14 bases remaining between them. The germline V gene has CDR1 LGHNA and CDR2 YNFKEQ. The CDR3 spans 15 residues.

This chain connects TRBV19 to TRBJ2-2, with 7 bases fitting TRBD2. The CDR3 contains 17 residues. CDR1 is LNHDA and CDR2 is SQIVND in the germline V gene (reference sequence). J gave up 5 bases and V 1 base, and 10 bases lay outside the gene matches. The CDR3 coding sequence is TGTGCCAGTAGTATAGTGGCGGGAAGGGGAGGGACCGGGGAGCTGTTTTTT. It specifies CASSIVAGRGGTGELFF.

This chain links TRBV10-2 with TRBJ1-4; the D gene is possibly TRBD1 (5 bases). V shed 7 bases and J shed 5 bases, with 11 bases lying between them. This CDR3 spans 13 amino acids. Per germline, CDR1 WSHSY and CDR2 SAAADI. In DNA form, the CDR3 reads TGCGCCAGCACAGGGCAGCCGAATGAAAAACTGTTTTTT. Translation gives CASTGQPNEKLFF.

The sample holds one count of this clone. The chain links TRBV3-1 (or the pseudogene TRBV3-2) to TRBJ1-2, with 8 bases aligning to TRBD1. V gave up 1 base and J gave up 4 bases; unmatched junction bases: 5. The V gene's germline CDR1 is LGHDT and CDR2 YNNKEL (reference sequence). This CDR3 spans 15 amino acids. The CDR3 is CASSQADRGGYGYTF. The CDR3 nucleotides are TGTGCCAGCAGCCAAGCTGACAGGGGCGGCTATGGCTACACCTTC.

CDR3: CASSLGGQGAYSPLHF. The CDR3 nucleotides read TGTGCCAGCAGCTTAGGTGGACAGGGGGCCTATTCACCCCTCCACTTT. The chain carries TRBV7-6 and TRBJ1-6; TRBD1 matches at 11 bases. V lost 1 base, J lost 8 bases, and 4 bases stayed unmatched. CDR3 size: 16 residues. From germline, CDR1 is SGHVS and CDR2 FNYEAQ.

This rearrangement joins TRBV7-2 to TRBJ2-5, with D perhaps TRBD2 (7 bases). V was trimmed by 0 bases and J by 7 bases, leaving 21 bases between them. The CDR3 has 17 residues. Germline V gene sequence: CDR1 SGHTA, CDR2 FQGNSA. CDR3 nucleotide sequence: TGTGCCAGCAGCTTAGCGCCCCAGGGGCAGGGAGGGGGGACCCAGTACTTC. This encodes CASSLAPQGQGGGTQYF. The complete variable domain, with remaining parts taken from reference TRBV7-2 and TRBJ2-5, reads GAGVSQSPSNKVTEKGKDVELRCDPISGHTALYWYRQSLGQGLEFLIYFQGNSAPDKSGLPSDRFSAERTGGSVSTLTIQRTQQEDSAVYLCASSLAPQGQGGGTQYFGPGTRLLVL.

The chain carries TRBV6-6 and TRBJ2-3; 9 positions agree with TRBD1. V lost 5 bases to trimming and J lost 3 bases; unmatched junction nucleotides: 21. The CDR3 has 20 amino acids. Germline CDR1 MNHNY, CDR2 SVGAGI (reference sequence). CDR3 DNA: TGTGCCAGCAGTCCTAAGGGTGGGGTCGGGGGACAGGGACGGACAGATACGCAGTATTTT. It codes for CASSPKGGVGGQGRTDTQYF.

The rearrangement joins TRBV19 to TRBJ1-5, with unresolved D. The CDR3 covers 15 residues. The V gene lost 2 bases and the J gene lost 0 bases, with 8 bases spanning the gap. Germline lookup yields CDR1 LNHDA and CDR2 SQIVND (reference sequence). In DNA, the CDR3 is TGTGCCAGTAGTATATCAGAAGTTAGCAATCAGCCCCAGCATTTT. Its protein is CASSISEVSNQPQHF. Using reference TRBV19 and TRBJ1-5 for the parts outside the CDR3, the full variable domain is DGGITQSPKYLFRKEGQNVTLSCEQNLNHDAMYWYRQDPGQGLRLIYYSQIVNDFQKGDIAEGYSVSREKKESFPLTVTSAQKNPTAFYLCASSISEVSNQPQHFGDGTRLSIL.

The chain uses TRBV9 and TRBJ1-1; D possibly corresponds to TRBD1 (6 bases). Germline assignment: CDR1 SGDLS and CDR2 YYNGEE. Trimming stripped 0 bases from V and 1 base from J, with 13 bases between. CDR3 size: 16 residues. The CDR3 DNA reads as TGTGCCAGCAGCGTAGCTACTGGAGGGGGGAACACTGAAGCTTTCTTT. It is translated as CASSVATGGGNTEAFF.

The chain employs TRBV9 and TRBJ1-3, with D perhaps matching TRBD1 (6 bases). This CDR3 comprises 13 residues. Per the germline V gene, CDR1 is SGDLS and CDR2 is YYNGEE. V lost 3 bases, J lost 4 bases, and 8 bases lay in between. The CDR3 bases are TGTGCCAGCAGCGATGGACAGGGAAACACCATATATTTT. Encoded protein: CASSDGQGNTIYF.

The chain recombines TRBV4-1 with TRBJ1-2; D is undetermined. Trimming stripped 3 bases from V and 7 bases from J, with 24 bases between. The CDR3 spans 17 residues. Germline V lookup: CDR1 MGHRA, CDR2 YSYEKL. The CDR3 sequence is CASSHLQRGTSASGYTF. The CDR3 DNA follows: TGCGCCAGCAGCCACCTCCAACGGGGAACATCCGCCTCTGGCTACACCTTC.

The CDR3: CASSQPGGNIQYF. The DNA of the CDR3 is TGTGCCAGCAGCCAGCCGGGGGGAAACATTCAGTACTTC. The chain couples TRBV14 to TRBJ2-4, with TRBD2 matching over 7 bases. Germline assignment: CDR1 SGHDN and CDR2 FVKESK. The CDR3 runs to 13 residues. The junction had 2 bases not matched to a gene; V was cut back by 3 bases and J by 6 bases.

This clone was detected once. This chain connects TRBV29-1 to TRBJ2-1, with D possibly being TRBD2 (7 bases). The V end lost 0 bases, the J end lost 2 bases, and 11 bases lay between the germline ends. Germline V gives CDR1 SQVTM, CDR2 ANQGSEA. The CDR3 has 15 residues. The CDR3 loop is CSVEEGGAPYNEQFF. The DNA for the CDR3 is TGCAGCGTTGAAGAGGGGGGGGCACCCTACAATGAGCAGTTCTTC.

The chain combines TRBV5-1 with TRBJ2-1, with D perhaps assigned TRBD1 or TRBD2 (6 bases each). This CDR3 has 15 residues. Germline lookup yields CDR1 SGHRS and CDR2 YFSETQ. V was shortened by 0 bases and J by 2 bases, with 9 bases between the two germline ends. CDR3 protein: CASSLEGGTYNEQFF. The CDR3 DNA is TGCGCCAGCAGCTTGGAGGGGGGAACCTACAATGAGCAGTTCTTC.

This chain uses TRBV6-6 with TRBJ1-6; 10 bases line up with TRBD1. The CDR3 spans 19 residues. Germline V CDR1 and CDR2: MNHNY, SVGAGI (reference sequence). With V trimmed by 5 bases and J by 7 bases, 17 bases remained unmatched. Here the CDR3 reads CASSQGDRGLSWGNSPLHF. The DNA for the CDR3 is TGTGCCAGCAGTCAGGGGGACAGGGGACTTTCGTGGGGCAATTCACCCCTCCACTTT.

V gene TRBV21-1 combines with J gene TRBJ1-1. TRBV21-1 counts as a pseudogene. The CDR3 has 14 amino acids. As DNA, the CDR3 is TGTGCCAGCAGCAAACCGGGACTTCACACTGAAGCTTTCTTT. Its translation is CASSKPGLHTEAFF.

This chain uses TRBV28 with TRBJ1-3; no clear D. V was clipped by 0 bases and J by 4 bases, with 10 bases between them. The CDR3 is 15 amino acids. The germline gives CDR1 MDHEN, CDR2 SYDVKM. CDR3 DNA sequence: TGTGCCAGCAGTTTATGGGGTCGACTGGGAAACACCATATATTTT. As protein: CASSLWGRLGNTIYF.

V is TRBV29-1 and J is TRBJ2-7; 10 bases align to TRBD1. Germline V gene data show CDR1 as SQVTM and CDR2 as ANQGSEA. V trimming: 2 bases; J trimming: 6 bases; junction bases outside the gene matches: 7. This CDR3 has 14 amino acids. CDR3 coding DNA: TGCAGCGTTGAAAAGGGACAGGGGATAGGCGAGCAGTACTTC. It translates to CSVEKGQGIGEQYF.

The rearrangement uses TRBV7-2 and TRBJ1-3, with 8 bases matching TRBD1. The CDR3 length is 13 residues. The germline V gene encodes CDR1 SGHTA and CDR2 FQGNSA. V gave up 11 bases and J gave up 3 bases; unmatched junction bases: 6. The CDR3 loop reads CAWDRSRGNTIYF. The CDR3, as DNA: TGTGCCTGGGACAGGAGCCGTGGAAACACCATATATTTT. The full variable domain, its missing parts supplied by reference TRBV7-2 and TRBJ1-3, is GAGVSQSPSNKVTEKGKDVELRCDPISGHTALYWYRQSLGQGLEFLIYFQGNSAPDKSGLPSDRFSAERTGGSVSTLTIQRTQQEDSAVYLCAWDRSRGNTIYFGEGSWLTVV.

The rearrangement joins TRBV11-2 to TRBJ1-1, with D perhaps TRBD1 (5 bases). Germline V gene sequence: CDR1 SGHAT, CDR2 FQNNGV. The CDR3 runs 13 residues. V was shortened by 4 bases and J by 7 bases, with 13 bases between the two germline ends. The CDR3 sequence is CASSWDVRFEAFF. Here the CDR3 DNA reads TGTGCCAGCAGCTGGGACGTCAGGTTTGAAGCTTTCTTT.

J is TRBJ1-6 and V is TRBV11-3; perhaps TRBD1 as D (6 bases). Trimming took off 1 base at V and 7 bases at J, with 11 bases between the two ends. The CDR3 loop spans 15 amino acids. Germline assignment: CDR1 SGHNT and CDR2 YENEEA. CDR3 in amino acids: CASSLAGAVNSPLHF. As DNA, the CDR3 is TGTGCCAGCAGCTTAGCGGGGGCGGTCAATTCACCCCTCCACTTT.

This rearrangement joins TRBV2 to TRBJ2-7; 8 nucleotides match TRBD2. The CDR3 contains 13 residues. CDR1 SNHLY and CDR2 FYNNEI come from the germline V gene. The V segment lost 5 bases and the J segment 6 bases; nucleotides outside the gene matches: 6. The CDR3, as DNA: TGTGCCAGCAGTCCGGGACTAGACGGCGAGCAGTACTTC. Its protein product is CASSPGLDGEQYF.

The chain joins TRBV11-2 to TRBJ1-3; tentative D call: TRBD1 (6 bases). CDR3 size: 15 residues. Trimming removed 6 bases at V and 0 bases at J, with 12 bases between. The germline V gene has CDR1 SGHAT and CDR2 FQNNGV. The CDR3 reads CASSSTGSSGNTIYF. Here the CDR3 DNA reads TGTGCCAGCAGTTCTACAGGGAGCTCTGGAAACACCATATATTTT.

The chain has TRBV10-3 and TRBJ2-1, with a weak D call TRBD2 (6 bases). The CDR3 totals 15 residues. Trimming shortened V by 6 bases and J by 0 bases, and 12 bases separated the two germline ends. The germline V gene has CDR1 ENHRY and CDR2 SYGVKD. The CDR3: CAIRQDGSSYNEQFF. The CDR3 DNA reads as TGTGCCATCAGACAGGACGGGAGCTCCTACAATGAGCAGTTCTTC.

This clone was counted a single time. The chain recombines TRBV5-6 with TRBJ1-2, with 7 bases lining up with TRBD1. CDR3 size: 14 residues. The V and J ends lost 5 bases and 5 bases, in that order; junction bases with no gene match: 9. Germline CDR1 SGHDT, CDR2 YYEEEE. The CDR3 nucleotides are TGTGCCAGCAGTACTACAGGGGTAGAGTATGGCTACACCTTC. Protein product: CASSTTGVEYGYTF. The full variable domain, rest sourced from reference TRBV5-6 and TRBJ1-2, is DAGVTQSPTHLIKTRGQQVTLRCSPKSGHDTVSWYQQALGQGPQFIFQYYEEEERQRGNFPDRFSGHQFPNYSSELNVNALLLGDSALYLCASSTTGVEYGYTFGSGTRLTVV.

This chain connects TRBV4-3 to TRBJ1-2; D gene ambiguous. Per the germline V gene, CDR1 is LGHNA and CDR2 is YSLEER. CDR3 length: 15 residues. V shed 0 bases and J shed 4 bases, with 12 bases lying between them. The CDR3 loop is CASSQDMTLRYGYTF. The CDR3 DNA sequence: TGCGCCAGCAGCCAAGACATGACTCTGCGCTATGGCTACACCTTC.